The subject of this entry is one T cell receptor (beta chain). Per germline, CDR1 SGHDN and CDR2 FVKESK. The CDR3 is made up of 15 amino acids. V was clipped by 3 bases and J by 4 bases, with 12 bases between them. In the original analysis: Scientists estimated how many nucleated cells there were by amplifying reference gene primers. The data were produced by immunoSEQ multiplex PCR, yet TCRdb's version contains in-frame clones alone and is incomplete. V and J calls and clone size are as listed in that table; D and trimming were resolved from the DNA. The profile shows 200,000 or so clones, under 90% of them singletons. This specimen comes from a study of blood T cell repertoires in COVID-19.

The TCR sequence derives from a woman aged 80 or older with COVID-19, enrolled during active disease. The chain is built from TRBV14 and TRBJ2-2; unclear D gene. The sample taken for sequencing was peripheral blood. The CDR3 coding sequence is TGTGCCAGCAGCCAGGCCCCGGGTGTCACCGGGGAGCTGTTTTTT. This encodes CASSQAPGVTGELFF. The whole variable domain, remainder taken from reference TRBV14 and TRBJ2-2, is EAGVTQFPSHSVIEKGQTVTLRCDPISGHDNLYWYRRVMGKEIKFLLHFVKESKQDESGMPNNRFLAERTGGTYSTLKVQPAELEDSGVYFCASSQAPGVTGELFFGEGSRLTVL.